A single sample is the source of the 23 T cell receptor beta chains below, sequenced in a study of naive and memory T cell subsets. Both TRBC1 and TRBC2 were covered by a beta constant-region primer of two equimolar oligonucleotides. Four rounds of PCR amplified the ligated cDNA using nested alpha and beta constant-region primers plus SP2. A single record per CDR3 protein comes from TCRdb applying MiXCR to the UMI-ligation and nested PCR reads. The table records tens of thousands of distinct CDR3 sequences, 11% of them present only once. General observations from the study: Possibly reflecting memory cells re-expressing CD45RA, a few larger clonotypes occurred in naive repertoires, especially CD8.

No antigen is known for these receptors. The sample consisted of naive CD4+ T cells from blood. These receptors originate from a human donor in good health.

This chain connects TRBV11-2 to TRBJ1-6; D not certain. Germline assignment: CDR1 SGHAT and CDR2 FQNNGV. The CDR3 is made up of 14 amino acids. V lost 4 bases to trimming and J lost 5 bases, with 9 bases between them. In nucleotides, the CDR3 is TGTGCCAGCAGCTATGGAATCCATAATTCACCCCTCCACTTT. Translated: CASSYGIHNSPLHF.

This chain connects TRBV7-2 to TRBJ2-1; D is ambiguous. There are 12 residues in the CDR3. CDR1 and CDR2 (germline): SGHTA, FQGNSA. V gave up 1 base and J gave up 6 bases, with 4 bases separating them. The CDR3 reads CASSLVVNEQFF. DNA for the CDR3: TGTGCCAGCAGCTTAGTAGTCAATGAGCAGTTCTTC.

This clonotype has ten or more counts. The chain carries TRBV12-3 or TRBV12-4 and TRBJ2-1, with D tentatively TRBD1 (6 bases). The CDR3 is 17 residues long. With 1 base removed from V and 3 bases from J, the gap between germline ends came to 16 bases. The CDR3 loop is CASSLVTLKGDYNEQFF. Here the CDR3 DNA reads TGTGCCAGCAGTTTAGTCACCTTAAAGGGGGACTACAATGAGCAGTTCTTC.

V gene TRBV7-8 combines with J gene TRBJ2-7; D not certain. The V end was cut by 2 bases, the J end by 2 bases, with 10 bases between. CDR1 and CDR2 from the germline V gene are SGHVS and FQNEAQ. The CDR3 contains 14 residues. The CDR3 DNA is TGTGCCAGCAGCTTAACGACGTACCCCTACGAGCAGTACTTC. The encoded protein is CASSLTTYPYEQYF.

V and J are TRBV7-3 and TRBJ1-1, with D uncertain. This CDR3 region has 12 residues. CDR1 is SGHTA, CDR2 FQGTGA, per germline. The V gene lost 1 base and the J gene lost 4 bases, with 4 bases spanning the gap. The CDR3 DNA sequence: TGTGCCAGCAGCTTAAGTAGCACTGAAGCTTTCTTT. Protein product: CASSLSSTEAFF.

This clonotype was detected many times. The V call is TRBV12-3 or TRBV12-4, the J call TRBJ2-3; 8 positions match TRBD2. CDR3 size: 14 residues. Trimming took 8 bases from V and 6 from J; bases not matched to a gene: 10. This CDR3 is CASGGLVRGDTQYF. In DNA form, the CDR3 reads TGTGCCAGCGGGGGACTAGTAAGAGGGGATACGCAGTATTTT.

This chain joins TRBV28 and TRBJ2-7; 7 nucleotides line up with TRBD2. V shed 8 bases, J shed 5 bases, and the junction held 12 bases outside the gene matches. The CDR3 has 14 amino acids. The germline gives CDR1 MDHEN, CDR2 SYDVKM. Here the CDR3 DNA reads TGTGCCAGCCGAACCTTCGGGGGGAAACACGAGCAGTACTTC. Its protein is CASRTFGGKHEQYF.

This sequence joins TRBV18 and TRBJ1-6; 7 bases are shared with TRBD1. J gave up 9 bases and V 6 bases, and 11 bases lay outside the gene matches. This CDR3 comprises 15 residues. Germline CDR1 reads KGHSH; CDR2 reads LQKENI. The CDR3 protein is CASSQQGYESSPLHF. In DNA, the CDR3 is TGTGCCAGCTCCCAACAGGGGTATGAAAGTTCACCCCTCCACTTT. The variable domain in full, completed from reference TRBV18 and TRBJ1-6, reads NAGVMQNPRHLVRRRGQEARLRCSPMKGHSHVYWYRQLPEEGLKFMVYLQKENIIDESGMPKERFSAEFPKEGPSILRIQQVVRGDSAAYFCASSQQGYESSPLHFGNGTRLTVT.

At least ten counts were recorded for this clonotype. The rearrangement links TRBV7-3 to TRBJ2-6, with D unresolved. Deletions cut 1 base from V and 0 bases from J, with 10 bases between. The length of the CDR3 is 17 residues. CDR1 and CDR2 (germline): SGHTA, FQGTGA. In nucleotides, the CDR3 is TGTGCCAGCAGCTTAAAACCGATGAGCTCTGGGGCCAACGTCCTGACTTTC. Translated: CASSLKPMSSGANVLTF. Drawing the rest from reference TRBV7-3 and TRBJ2-6, the complete variable domain is GAGVSQTPSNKVTEKGKYVELRCDPISGHTALYWYRQSLGQGPEFLIYFQGTGAADDSGLPNDRFFAVRPEGSVSTLKIQRTERGDSAVYLCASSLKPMSSGANVLTFGAGSRLTVL.

The genes are TRBV29-1 and TRBJ2-3; D is unclear. This CDR3 has 13 residues. Germline V lookup: CDR1 SQVTM, CDR2 ANQGSEA. The V end lost 7 bases, the J end lost 2 bases, and 13 bases lay between the germline ends. The DNA of the CDR3 is TGCAGCGCTGGCAGGACCCTCACAGATACGCAGTATTTT. Protein: CSAGRTLTDTQYF.

Many counts were recorded for this clonotype. The rearrangement links TRBV7-2 to TRBJ1-6, with a possible D match to TRBD1 (6 bases). The CDR3 totals 14 residues. Between the trimmed V and J ends, which lost 7 bases and 7 bases, there was a span of 14 bases. Germline CDR1 and CDR2: SGHTA and FQGNSA. In DNA form, the CDR3 reads TGTGCCAGCACTCCGGGACAAATCAATTCACCCCTCCACTTT. Translation gives CASTPGQINSPLHF.

This clonotype was observed a handful of times. The rearrangement links TRBV4-2 to TRBJ2-3; weak D call: TRBD1 (7 bases). The germline gives CDR1 LGHNA, CDR2 YNFKEQ. V shed 1 base and J shed 4 bases, with 15 bases lying between them. The CDR3 is 16 amino acids. For the CDR3, the DNA is TGTGCCAGCAGCCAAGGACTAGACAGGGTCTCAGATACGCAGTATTTT. Its protein product is CASSQGLDRVSDTQYF.

The chain has TRBV6-2 or TRBV6-3 and TRBJ2-6; D may be TRBD1 (6 bases). This CDR3 has 15 residues. V gave up 8 bases and J gave up 12 bases, with 23 bases separating them. Germline V gene lookup returns CDR1 MNHEY and CDR2 SVGEGT. The CDR3: CASVLGGSSPLVLTF. DNA for the CDR3: TGTGCCAGCGTGCTAGGGGGATCCTCTCCCCTCGTCCTGACTTTC.

In this sample, this clonotype turned up many times. The chain couples TRBV6-5 to TRBJ2-1; perhaps TRBD1 as D (6 bases). The CDR3 loop spans 12 amino acids. The V and J ends lost 6 bases and 15 bases respectively, with 18 bases between them. The germline V gene has CDR1 MNHEY and CDR2 SVGAGI. CDR3 DNA sequence: TGTGCCAGCAGCCTTTGGGGGCAAAATCTGTTCTTC. This encodes CASSLWGQNLFF.

This clonotype turned up a few times. The chain links TRBV12-3 or TRBV12-4 to TRBJ1-5, with 10 bases identical to TRBD1. J was trimmed by 2 bases and V by 2 bases; bases with no gene match: 6. CDR3 length: 17 residues. The CDR3 spells CASSLTRDRGGNQPQHF. CDR3 nucleotide sequence: TGTGCCAGCAGTTTAACCCGGGACAGGGGAGGCAATCAGCCCCAGCATTTT.

The table lists this clonotype with a few counts. J is TRBJ2-1 and V is TRBV15, with D tentatively TRBD1 or TRBD2 (5 bases each). V was cut by 1 base and J by 1 base, with 8 bases left in between. This CDR3 has 15 residues. Germline CDR1 reads LNHNV; CDR2 reads YYDKDF (reference sequence). CDR3 protein: CATSRGGSSYNEQFF. In DNA, the CDR3 is TGTGCCACCAGCAGAGGGGGGTCGTCCTACAATGAGCAGTTCTTC.

V gene TRBV5-1 combines with J gene TRBJ1-1, with 7 bases lining up with TRBD1. In germline, CDR1 is SGHRS, CDR2 YFSETQ. Trimming took 0 bases from V and 2 from J; bases not matched to a gene: 4. The CDR3 length is 15 residues. CDR3 residues: CASSLEDRRNTEAFF. CDR3 coding DNA: TGCGCCAGCAGCTTGGAGGACAGGAGAAACACTGAAGCTTTCTTT.

This clonotype was detected only a few times. The chain carries TRBV20-1 and TRBJ2-7, with D unresolved. The V end was cut by 4 bases, the J end by 3 bases, with 13 bases between. CDR3 length: 13 amino acids. Germline CDR1 is DFQATT and CDR2 is SNEGSKA (reference sequence). The CDR3 bases are TGCAGTGCTATCCCCCCAAGTAACTACGAGCAGTACTTC. The encoded protein is CSAIPPSNYEQYF.

Many counts were recorded for this clonotype. The rearrangement uses TRBV3-1 and TRBJ2-1, with D perhaps TRBD1 or TRBD2 (7 bases each). V was cut by 0 bases and J by 8 bases, with 14 bases left in between. There are 15 residues in the CDR3. The germline CDR1 and CDR2 sequences are LGHDT and YNNKEL (reference sequence). The CDR3 is CASSQEGGGRDEQFF. CDR3 nucleotide sequence: TGTGCCAGCAGCCAAGAGGGAGGGGGCAGGGATGAGCAGTTCTTC.

V and J are TRBV18 and TRBJ2-3; weak D call: TRBD2 (6 bases). Germline-derived CDR1 and CDR2 are KGHSH and LQKENI. V gave up 6 bases and J gave up 4 bases, with 11 bases separating them. The CDR3 has 13 residues. The CDR3 spells CASSEIAADTQYF. The CDR3 DNA reads TGTGCCAGCTCCGAGATAGCGGCAGATACGCAGTATTTT. The full variable domain, in which reference TRBV18 and TRBJ2-3 provide the parts outside the CDR3, is NAGVMQNPRHLVRRRGQEARLRCSPMKGHSHVYWYRQLPEEGLKFMVYLQKENIIDESGMPKERFSAEFPKEGPSILRIQQVVRGDSAAYFCASSEIAADTQYFGPGTRLTVL.

This clonotype was observed a few times. The chain combines TRBV27 with TRBJ1-5, with a tentative D call TRBD1 (6 bases). V lost 5 bases and J lost 5, with 16 bases in between. The germline gives CDR1 MNHEY, CDR2 SMNVEV (reference sequence). CDR3 length: 15 residues. In DNA, the CDR3 is TGTGCCAGCAGTCAAAACCGACAGGAGTATCAGCCCCAGCATTTT. Encoded protein: CASSQNRQEYQPQHF.

In this sample, this clonotype turned up a few times. CDR3 DNA: TGTGCCACCAAGGGCAGGGGAAGGGATACGCAGTATTTT. Its protein is CATKGRGRDTQYF. The chain has TRBV27 and TRBJ2-3; tentatively, D is TRBD1 (6 bases). The CDR3 has 13 residues. Trimming pared 10 bases from V and 6 bases from J, leaving 17 bases between. Germline CDR1 MNHEY, CDR2 SMNVEV (reference sequence).

The V gene is TRBV6-6, the J gene TRBJ2-1; 8 nucleotides agree with TRBD1. The CDR3 has 16 residues. Looked up from germline, CDR1 is MNHNY and CDR2 is SVGAGI (reference sequence). The V gene end was trimmed by 5 bases and the J gene end by 2 bases; junction bases not matched to a gene: 8. CDR3 nucleotides: TGTGCCAGCAGTCTAAACGCAGGGGGCGCCTACAATGAGCAGTTCTTC. This encodes CASSLNAGGAYNEQFF.